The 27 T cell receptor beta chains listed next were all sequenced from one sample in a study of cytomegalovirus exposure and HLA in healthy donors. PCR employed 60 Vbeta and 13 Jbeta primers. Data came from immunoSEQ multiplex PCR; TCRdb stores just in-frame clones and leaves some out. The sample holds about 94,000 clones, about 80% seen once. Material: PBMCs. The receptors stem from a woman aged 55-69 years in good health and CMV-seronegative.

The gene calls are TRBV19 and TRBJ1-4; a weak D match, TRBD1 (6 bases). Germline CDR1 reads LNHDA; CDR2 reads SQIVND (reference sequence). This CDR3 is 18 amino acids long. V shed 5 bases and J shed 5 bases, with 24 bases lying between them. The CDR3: CASSPYRATLLFNEKLFF. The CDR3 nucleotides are TGTGCCAGTAGTCCTTACAGGGCAACACTACTCTTCAATGAAAAACTGTTTTTT.

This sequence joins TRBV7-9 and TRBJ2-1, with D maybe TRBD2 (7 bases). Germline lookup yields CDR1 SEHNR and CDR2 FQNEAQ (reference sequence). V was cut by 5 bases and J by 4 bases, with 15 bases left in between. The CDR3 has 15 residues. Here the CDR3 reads CASSPRGAGYNEQFF. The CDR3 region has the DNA TGTGCCAGCAGCCCACGGGGGGCGGGTTACAATGAGCAGTTCTTC.

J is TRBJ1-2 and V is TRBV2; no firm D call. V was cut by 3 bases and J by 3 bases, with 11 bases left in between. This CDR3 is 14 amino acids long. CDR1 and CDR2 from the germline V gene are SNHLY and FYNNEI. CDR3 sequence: CASSDRGRDYGYTF. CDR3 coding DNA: TGTGCCAGCAGTGATCGGGGAAGGGACTATGGCTACACCTTC. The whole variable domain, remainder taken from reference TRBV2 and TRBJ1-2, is EPEVTQTPSHQVTQMGQEVILRCVPISNHLYFYWYRQILGQKVEFLVSFYNNEISEKSEIFDDQFSVERPDGSNFTLKIRSTKLEDSAMYFCASSDRGRDYGYTFGSGTRLTVV.

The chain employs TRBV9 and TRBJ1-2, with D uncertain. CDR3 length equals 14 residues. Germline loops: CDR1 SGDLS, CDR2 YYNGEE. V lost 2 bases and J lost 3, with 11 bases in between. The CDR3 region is CASSVGVTDYGYTF. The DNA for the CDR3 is TGTGCCAGCAGCGTCGGGGTCACCGACTATGGCTACACCTTC.

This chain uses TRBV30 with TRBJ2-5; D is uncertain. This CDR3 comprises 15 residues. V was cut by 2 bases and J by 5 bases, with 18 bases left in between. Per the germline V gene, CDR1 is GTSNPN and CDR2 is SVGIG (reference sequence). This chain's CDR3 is CAWSPRPGGKETQYF. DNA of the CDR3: TGTGCCTGGAGTCCCCGGCCAGGTGGCAAGGAGACCCAGTACTTC.

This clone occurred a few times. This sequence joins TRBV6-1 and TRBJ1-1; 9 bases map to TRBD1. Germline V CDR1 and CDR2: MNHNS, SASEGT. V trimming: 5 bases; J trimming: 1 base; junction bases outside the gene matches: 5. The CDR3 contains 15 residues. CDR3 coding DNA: TGTGCCAGCAGTTCACCGGGACAGGGGAACACTGAAGCTTTCTTT. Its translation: CASSSPGQGNTEAFF.

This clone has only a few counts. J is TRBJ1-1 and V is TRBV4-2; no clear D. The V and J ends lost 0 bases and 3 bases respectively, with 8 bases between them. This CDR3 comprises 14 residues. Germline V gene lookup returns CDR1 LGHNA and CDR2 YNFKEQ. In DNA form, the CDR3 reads TGTGCCAGCAGCCAAGAGGCAGGTTACACTGAAGCTTTCTTT. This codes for CASSQEAGYTEAFF.

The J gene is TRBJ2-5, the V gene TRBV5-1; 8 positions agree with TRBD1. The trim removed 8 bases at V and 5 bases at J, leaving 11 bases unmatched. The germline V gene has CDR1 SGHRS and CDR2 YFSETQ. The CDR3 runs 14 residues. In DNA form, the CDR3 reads TGCGCCAGAGGACAGGGCCAGGGGGTGGAGACCCAGTACTTC. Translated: CARGQGQGVETQYF.

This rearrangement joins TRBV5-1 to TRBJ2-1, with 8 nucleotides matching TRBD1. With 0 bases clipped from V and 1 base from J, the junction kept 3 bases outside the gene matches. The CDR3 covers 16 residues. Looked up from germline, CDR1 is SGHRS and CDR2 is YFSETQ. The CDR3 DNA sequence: TGCGCCAGCAGCTTGGCTGACAGGGGATCCTACAATGAGCAGTTCTTC. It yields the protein CASSLADRGSYNEQFF. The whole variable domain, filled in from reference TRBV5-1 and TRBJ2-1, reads KAGVTQTPRYLIKTRGQQVTLSCSPISGHRSVSWYQQTPGQGLQFLFEYFSETQRNKGNFPGRFSGRQFSNSRSEMNVSTLELGDSALYLCASSLADRGSYNEQFFGPGTRLTVL.

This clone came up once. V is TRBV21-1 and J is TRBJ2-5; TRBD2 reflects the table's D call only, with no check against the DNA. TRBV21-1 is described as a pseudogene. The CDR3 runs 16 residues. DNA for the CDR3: TGTGCCAGCAGCCTACGAAAGCGGGGGGGCTGGGAGACCCAGTACTTC. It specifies CASSLRKRGGWETQYF.

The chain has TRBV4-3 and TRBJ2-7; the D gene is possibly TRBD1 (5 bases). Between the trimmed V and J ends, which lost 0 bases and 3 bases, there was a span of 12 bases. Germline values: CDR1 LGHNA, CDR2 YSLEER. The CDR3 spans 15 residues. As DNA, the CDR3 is TGCGCCAGCAGCCAAGATTTTGACAGAGGCTACGAGCAGTACTTC. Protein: CASSQDFDRGYEQYF.

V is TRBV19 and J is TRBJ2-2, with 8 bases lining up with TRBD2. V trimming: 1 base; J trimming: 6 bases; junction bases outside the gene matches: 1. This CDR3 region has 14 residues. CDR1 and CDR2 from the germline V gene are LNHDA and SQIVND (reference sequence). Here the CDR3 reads CASSIGAGAGELFF. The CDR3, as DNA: TGTGCCAGTAGTATAGGAGCGGGGGCCGGGGAGCTGTTTTTT.

The chain's CDR3 is CASSIALDSYEQYF. DNA of the CDR3: TGTGCCAGTAGTATAGCCCTTGACAGCTACGAGCAGTACTTC. The chain links TRBV19 to TRBJ2-7, with a possible D match to TRBD1 (5 bases). The germline gives CDR1 LNHDA, CDR2 SQIVND (reference sequence). Trimming cost V 1 base and J 3 bases, with 10 bases left between them. This CDR3 has 14 amino acids.

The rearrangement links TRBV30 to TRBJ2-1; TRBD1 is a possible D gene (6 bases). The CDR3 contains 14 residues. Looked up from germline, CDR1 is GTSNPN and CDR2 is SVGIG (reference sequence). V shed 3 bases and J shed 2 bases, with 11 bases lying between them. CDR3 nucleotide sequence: TGTGCCTGGAGCGCAGGGGCGGCCTACAATGAGCAGTTCTTC. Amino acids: CAWSAGAAYNEQFF.

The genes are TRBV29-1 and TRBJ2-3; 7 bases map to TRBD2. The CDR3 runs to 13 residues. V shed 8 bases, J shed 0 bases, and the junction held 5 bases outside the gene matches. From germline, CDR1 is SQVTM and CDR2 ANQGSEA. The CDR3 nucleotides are TGCAGCCCGTCGGGGGGAAGCACAGATACGCAGTATTTT. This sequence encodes CSPSGGSTDTQYF.

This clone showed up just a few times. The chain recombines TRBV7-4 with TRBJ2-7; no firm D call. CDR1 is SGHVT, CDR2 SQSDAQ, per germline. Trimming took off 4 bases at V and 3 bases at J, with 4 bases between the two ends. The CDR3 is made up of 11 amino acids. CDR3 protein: CASSSVYEQYF. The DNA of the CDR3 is TGTGCCAGCAGCTCAGTCTACGAGCAGTACTTC.

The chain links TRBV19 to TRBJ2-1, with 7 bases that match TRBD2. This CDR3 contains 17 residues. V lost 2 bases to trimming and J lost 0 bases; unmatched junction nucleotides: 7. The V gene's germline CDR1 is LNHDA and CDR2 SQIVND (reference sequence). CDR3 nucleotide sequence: TGTGCCAGTAGTATATTGGAGGGCGGGAGCTCCTACAATGAGCAGTTCTTC. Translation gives CASSILEGGSSYNEQFF. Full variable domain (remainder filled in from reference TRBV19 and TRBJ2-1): DGGITQSPKYLFRKEGQNVTLSCEQNLNHDAMYWYRQDPGQGLRLIYYSQIVNDFQKGDIAEGYSVSREKKESFPLTVTSAQKNPTAFYLCASSILEGGSSYNEQFFGPGTRLTVL.

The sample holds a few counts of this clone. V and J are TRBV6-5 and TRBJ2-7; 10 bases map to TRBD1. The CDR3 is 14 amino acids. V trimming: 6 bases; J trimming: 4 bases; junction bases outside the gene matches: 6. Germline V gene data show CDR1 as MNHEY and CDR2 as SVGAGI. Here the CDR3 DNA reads TGTGCCAGCAGGGAGACAGGGGGCGAGTACGAGCAGTACTTC. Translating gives CASRETGGEYEQYF.

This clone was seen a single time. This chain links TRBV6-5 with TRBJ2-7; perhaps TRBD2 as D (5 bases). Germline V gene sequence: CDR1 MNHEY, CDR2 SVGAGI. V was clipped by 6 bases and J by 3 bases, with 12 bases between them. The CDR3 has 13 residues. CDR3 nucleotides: TGTGCCAGCAGCGGGATCCGGGACTACGAGCAGTACTTC. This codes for CASSGIRDYEQYF.

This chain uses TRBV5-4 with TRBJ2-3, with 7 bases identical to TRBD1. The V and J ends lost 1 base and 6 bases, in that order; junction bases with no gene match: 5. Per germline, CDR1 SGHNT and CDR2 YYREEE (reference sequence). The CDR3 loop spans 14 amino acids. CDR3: CASSLNRGADTQYF. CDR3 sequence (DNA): TGTGCCAGCAGCTTGAACAGGGGCGCCGATACGCAGTATTTT.

CDR3 sequence: CASSLGDITFEAFF. In DNA, the CDR3 is TGCGCCAGCAGCTTAGGGGACATCACCTTTGAAGCTTTCTTT. The chain couples TRBV5-1 to TRBJ1-1; tentative D call: TRBD1 (6 bases). Germline V CDR1 and CDR2: SGHRS, YFSETQ. The germline V and J ends were trimmed by 2 bases and 7 bases, with 15 bases remaining between them. The length of the CDR3 is 14 residues.

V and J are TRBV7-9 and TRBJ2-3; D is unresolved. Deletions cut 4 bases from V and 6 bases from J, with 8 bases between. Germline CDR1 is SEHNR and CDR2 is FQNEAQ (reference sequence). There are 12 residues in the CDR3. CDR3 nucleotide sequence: TGTGCCAGCAGCTATCGAGCGGATACGCAGTATTTT. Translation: CASSYRADTQYF.

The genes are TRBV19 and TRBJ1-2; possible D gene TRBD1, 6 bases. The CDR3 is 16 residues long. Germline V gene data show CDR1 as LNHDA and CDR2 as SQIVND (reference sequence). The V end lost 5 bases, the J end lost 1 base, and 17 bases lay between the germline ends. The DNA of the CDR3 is TGTGCCAGTAGTTTTTACCGGGACAAGATTAACTATGGCTACACCTTC. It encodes CASSFYRDKINYGYTF.

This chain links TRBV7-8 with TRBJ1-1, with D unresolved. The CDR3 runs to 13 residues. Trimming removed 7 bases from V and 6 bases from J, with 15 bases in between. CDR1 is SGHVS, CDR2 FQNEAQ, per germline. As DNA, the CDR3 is TGTGCCAGCACTCTCCTGGTAGCGGCTGAAGCTTTCTTT. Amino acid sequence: CASTLLVAAEAFF. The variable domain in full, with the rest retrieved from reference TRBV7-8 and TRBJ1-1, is GAGVSQSPRYKVAKRGQDVALRCDPISGHVSLFWYQQALGQGPEFLTYFQNEAQLDKSGLPSDRFFAERPEGSVSTLKIQRTQQEDSAVYLCASTLLVAAEAFFGQGTRLTVV.

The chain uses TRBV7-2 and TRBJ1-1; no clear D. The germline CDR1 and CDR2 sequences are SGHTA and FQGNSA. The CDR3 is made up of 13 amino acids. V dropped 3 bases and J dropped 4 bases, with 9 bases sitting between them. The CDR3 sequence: CASSFGEGTEAFF. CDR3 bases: TGTGCCAGCAGCTTCGGGGAAGGCACTGAAGCTTTCTTT.

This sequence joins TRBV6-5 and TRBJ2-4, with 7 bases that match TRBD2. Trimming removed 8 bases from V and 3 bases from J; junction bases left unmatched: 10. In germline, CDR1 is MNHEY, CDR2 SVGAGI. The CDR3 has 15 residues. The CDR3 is CASATGGMDKNIQYF. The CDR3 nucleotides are TGTGCCAGCGCCACGGGGGGTATGGACAAAAACATTCAGTACTTC.

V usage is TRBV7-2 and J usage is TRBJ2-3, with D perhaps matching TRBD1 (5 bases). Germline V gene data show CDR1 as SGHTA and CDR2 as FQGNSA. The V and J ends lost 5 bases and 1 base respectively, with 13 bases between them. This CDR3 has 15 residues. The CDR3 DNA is TGTGCCAGCAGCCGTAATCTAGGGGGCACAGATACGCAGTATTTT. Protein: CASSRNLGGTDTQYF.